This TCR beta chain was identified during a study of T-cell memory formation after mild COVID-19. Study overall: The study found TCR clusters largely donor specific. Overall study findings and caveats: CD4+ clones that contracted lay mainly in CM and EM; CD8+ ones lay in EMRA.

The trim removed 5 bases at V and 4 bases at J, leaving 9 bases unmatched. This CDR3 contains 15 residues. CDR1 is MNHEY, CDR2 SVGEGT, per germline. Concerning this clonotype itself: Its antigen is still unknown.

TCRdb processed the 5' RACE reads anew with MiXCR; each CDR3 protein has one entry. This table holds about 350,000 distinct CDR3 sequences, roughly 13% found once. The sequence derives from a young man who had mild COVID-19 (a few samples of this study predate the infection). Cell type and time point are not known. What was sequenced was PBMCs or a T cell subset sorted from them (not recorded which). The chain uses TRBV6-2 or TRBV6-3 and TRBJ2-3; 7 bases match TRBD2. The CDR3, as DNA: TGTGCCAGCAGTCGACGTGCGGGGGTGGCAGATACGCAGTATTTT. Translated, it gives CASSRRAGVADTQYF.